This T cell receptor beta chain came from a study of cytomegalovirus exposure and HLA in healthy donors. Broader study findings: In the analysis, some V segments, TRBV6-2 and TRBV6-3 included, were excluded as indistinguishable.

All the people who gave samples were healthy bone marrow donors. Germline V gene sequence: CDR1 SGHVS, CDR2 FNYEAQ. The CDR3 consists of 15 residues. V lost 5 bases, J lost 7 bases, and 6 bases stayed unmatched. A multiplex PCR was run with 60 Vbeta primers and 13 Jbeta primers. Using immunoSEQ multiplex PCR, the repertoire was profiled, and TCRdb retains in-frame clones only, with some absent. Of approximately 190,000 clones listed, approximately 86% were seen once; the top ten hold approximately 1.1%. This clone was seen only a few times. The target antigen is unknown. V gene TRBV7-6 combines with J gene TRBJ2-2; TRBD2 aligns across 11 bases. The sequence derives from a boy between 2 and 10 years old in good health and CMV-seronegative. Specimen: PBMCs. Here the CDR3 reads CASSTGLADGGELFF. CDR3 in DNA: TGTGCCAGCAGCACGGGACTAGCGGATGGCGGGGAGCTGTTTTTT.